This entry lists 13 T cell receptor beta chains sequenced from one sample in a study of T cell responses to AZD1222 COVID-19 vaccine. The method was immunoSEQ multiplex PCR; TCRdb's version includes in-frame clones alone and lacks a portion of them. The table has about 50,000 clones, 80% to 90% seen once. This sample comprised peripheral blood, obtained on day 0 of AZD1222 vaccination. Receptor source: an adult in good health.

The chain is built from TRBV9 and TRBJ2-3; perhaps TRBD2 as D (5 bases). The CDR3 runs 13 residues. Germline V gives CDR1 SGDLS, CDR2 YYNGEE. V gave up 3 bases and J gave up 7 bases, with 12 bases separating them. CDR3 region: CASSEADGNTQYF. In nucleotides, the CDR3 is TGTGCCAGCAGCGAGGCAGACGGGAATACGCAGTATTTT.

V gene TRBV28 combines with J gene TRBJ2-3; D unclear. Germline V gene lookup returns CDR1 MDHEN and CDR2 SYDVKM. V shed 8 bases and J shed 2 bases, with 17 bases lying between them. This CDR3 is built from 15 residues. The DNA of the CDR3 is TGTGCCAGCTTTGAACCCTCCGACCTCACAGATACGCAGTATTTT. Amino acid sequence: CASFEPSDLTDTQYF.

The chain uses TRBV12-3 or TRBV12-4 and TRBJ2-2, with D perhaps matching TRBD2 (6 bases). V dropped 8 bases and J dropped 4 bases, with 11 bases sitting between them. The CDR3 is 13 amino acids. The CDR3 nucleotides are TGTGCCAGCGATCGGGGGATCACCGGGGAGCTGTTTTTT. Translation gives CASDRGITGELFF.

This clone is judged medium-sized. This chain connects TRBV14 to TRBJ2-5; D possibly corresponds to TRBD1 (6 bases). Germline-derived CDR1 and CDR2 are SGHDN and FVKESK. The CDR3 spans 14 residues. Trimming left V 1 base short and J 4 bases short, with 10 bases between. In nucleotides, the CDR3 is TGTGCCAGCAGCCAAGTAACAGGGATAGAGACCCAGTACTTC. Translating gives CASSQVTGIETQYF.

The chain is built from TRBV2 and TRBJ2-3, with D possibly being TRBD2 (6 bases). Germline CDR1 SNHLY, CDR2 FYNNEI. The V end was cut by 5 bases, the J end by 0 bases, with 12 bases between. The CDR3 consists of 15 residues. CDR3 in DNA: TGTGCCAGCAGTCGGGACTCTCAAAGCACAGATACGCAGTATTTT. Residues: CASSRDSQSTDTQYF.

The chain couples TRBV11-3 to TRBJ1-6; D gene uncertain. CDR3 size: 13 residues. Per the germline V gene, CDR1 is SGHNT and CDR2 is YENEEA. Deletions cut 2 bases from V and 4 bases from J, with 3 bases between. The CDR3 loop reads CASSLKYNSPLHF. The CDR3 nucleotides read TGTGCCAGCAGCTTAAAATATAATTCACCCCTCCACTTT.

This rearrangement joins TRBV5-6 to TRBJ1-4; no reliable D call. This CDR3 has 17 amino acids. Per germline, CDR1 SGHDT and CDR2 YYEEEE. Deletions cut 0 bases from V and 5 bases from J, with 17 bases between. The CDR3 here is CASSLGIRSVQNEKLFF. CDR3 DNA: TGTGCCAGCAGCTTGGGAATTAGGTCAGTACAGAATGAAAAACTGTTTTTT. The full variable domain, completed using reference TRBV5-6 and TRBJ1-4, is DAGVTQSPTHLIKTRGQQVTLRCSPKSGHDTVSWYQQALGQGPQFIFQYYEEEERQRGNFPDRFSGHQFPNYSSELNVNALLLGDSALYLCASSLGIRSVQNEKLFFGSGTQLSVL.

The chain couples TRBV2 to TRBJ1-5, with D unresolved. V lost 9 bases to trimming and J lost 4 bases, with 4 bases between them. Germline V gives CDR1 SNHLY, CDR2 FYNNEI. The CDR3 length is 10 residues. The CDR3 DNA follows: TGTGCCAGTGGGAATCAGCCCCAGCATTTT. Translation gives CASGNQPQHF.

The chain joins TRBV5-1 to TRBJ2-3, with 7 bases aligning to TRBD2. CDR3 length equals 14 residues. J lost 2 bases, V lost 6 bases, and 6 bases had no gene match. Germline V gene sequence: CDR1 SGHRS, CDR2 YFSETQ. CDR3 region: CASTLADVTDTQYF. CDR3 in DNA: TGCGCCAGCACGCTAGCGGACGTCACAGATACGCAGTATTTT.

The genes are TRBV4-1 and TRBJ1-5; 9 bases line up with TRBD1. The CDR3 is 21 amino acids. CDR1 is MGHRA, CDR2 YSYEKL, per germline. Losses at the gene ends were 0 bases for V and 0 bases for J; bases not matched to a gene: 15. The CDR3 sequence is CASSQDPGIQGARGSNQPQHF. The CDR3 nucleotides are TGCGCCAGCAGCCAAGATCCAGGGATACAGGGGGCGCGGGGTAGCAATCAGCCCCAGCATTTT.

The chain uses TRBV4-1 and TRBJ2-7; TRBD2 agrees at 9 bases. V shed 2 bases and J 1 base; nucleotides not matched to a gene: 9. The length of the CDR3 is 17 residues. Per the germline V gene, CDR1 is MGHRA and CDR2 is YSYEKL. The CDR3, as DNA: TGCGCCAGCAGCCAAAGATGGGCTAGCGGGGAATCCTACGAGCAGTACTTC. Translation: CASSQRWASGESYEQYF.

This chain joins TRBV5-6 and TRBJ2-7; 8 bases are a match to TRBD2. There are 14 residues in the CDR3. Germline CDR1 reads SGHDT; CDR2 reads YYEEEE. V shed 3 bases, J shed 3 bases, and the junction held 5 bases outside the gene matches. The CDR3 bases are TGTGCCAGCAGCTCCATAGCGGGGCTCTACGAGCAGTACTTC. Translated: CASSSIAGLYEQYF.

CDR3 nucleotides: TGTGCCAGCAGCACCCGGACAGGCCGATCTAACTATGGCTACACCTTC. Protein product: CASSTRTGRSNYGYTF. This chain links TRBV7-8 with TRBJ1-2, with 7 bases lining up with TRBD1. Germline CDR1 is SGHVS and CDR2 is FQNEAQ. V trimming: 5 bases; J trimming: 0 bases; junction bases outside the gene matches: 9. The CDR3 runs 16 residues. The full variable domain, in which reference TRBV7-8 and TRBJ1-2 provide the parts outside the CDR3, is GAGVSQSPRYKVAKRGQDVALRCDPISGHVSLFWYQQALGQGPEFLTYFQNEAQLDKSGLPSDRFFAERPEGSVSTLKIQRTQQEDSAVYLCASSTRTGRSNYGYTFGSGTRLTVV.